The T cell receptor (beta chain) under discussion was sequenced for a study of cytomegalovirus exposure and HLA in healthy donors (dated by TCRdb to the late 2010s). Turning to the overall study: An earlier analysis of about 560 of the donors reported 250 to 300 Gb of sequence data and 117 million unique TCR beta sequences obtained from about 180 million T cells. An early release covering 550 to 650 HLA-typed donors comprised roughly 300 gigabases of sequencing data and around 80 million unique TCR sequences. The T cell repertoires of about 700 subjects were profiled by immunosequencing and related to cytomegalovirus serostatus. Of the roughly 420 genotyped donors, less than 90% were placed in the genetic ancestry cluster associated with self-reported Caucasian donors. HLA typing covered class I and class II loci at four-digit resolution. Every discovery cohort repertoire had been produced on one sequencing platform. The number of typed donors differed by locus: 629-630 for A, B, C, DRB1 and DQB1; 522 for DQA1; some 610 for DPA1; and some 470 for DPB1. A later analysis re-examined previously published TCR beta repertoires from 610 or so donors and added high-resolution HLA genotyping to investigate patterns of TCR occurrence. The study combined high-throughput TCR immunosequencing, statistical association of individual TCRs with disease status, and machine learning to predict cytomegalovirus infection status. Four or five DR-DQ haplotypes were handled as single units for association and clustering because linkage in the cohort was strong. Among around 400 genotyped donors of the cohort, an average of around 240,000 unique TCR beta nucleotide sequences was sequenced per donor, of which 15% to 20% were non-productive. Along with the approximately 650-subject first cohort, a separate validation cohort of some 130 different subjects was used. In the later analysis, no new phenotypic data were used to find candidate immune exposures; instead, reliance was placed on TCR beta sequences and their occurrence across donors. An earlier analysis of 587 of the donors used high-throughput TCR beta sequencing to judge whether each TCR beta V gene segment behaved as functional or pseudogenic. The study aimed to test whether signatures of past pathogen exposure could be identified by cataloging public T cell receptors. Alongside the repertoire data, information on donor age, sex, ethnicity and CMV serostatus was compiled. Genome-wide SNP genotypes for about 65% of the roughly 670 donors were used in a later genetic analysis, which treated that subset as a discovery cohort. The paper as a whole reports these results and caveats: This cohort had only TCR beta chains sequenced, and the lack of alpha or paired-chain data limited which features could be detected. A further reported finding was that TCR beta sequences accurately predicted the HLA-A and HLA-B alleles for most subjects in the first cohort. Correlated functional status among segregating V segments might reflect linkage disequilibrium, but an unknown experimental factor could not be ruled out. According to a later analysis, most CMV-associated TCR beta chains appeared to be HLA-restricted, and the HLA associations seemed to be driven largely by CMV exposure. Strong co-occurrence of HLA alleles, especially DR and DQ, made assigning TCR associations to individual alleles difficult. The presence/absence analyses assumed that sequencing depth was roughly uniform across donors, and that assumption may not be true. The earlier analysis of approximately 540 of the donors excluded some 15 rarely observed V segments, including chromosome 9 orphons, because counts were too low. In a later analysis, the rate of TCR association differed among HLA loci, with DRB1 alleles having the most associated TCRs and HLA-C alleles having the fewest. It was suggested by the authors that the approach could potentially be generalized to other disease states and immunological phenotypes. Most TCR sequences were seen in very few donors, while some public TCRs were found in many individuals. A later genetic analysis associated a missense DCLRE1C variant with V-gene and J-gene trimming of TCR beta chains, and an independent cohort replicated the association. A cluster of highly shared sequence variants was judged likely to represent a technical artifact of the sequencing pipeline. Cytomegalovirus status was reported to be diagnosed by the classifier with high specificity and sensitivity in both the original and validation cohorts. In a later analysis, several top co-occurrence clusters were reported to appear linked to parvovirus B19, influenza, CMV and Epstein-Barr virus. The 87-base-pair reads could not distinguish some IMGT-functional V segments, including TRBV6-2 and TRBV6-3, so those segments were excluded. In a later analysis, HLA-associated TCR beta chains showed more clonal expansion and lower generation probabilities than non-associated chains that were equally common. A later genetic analysis reported fewer N-insertions in productive TCRs among donors in an Asian-associated ancestry cluster than the approximately 670-donor mean. A few of the identified cytomegalovirus-associated TCR beta chains were confirmed in vitro to be specific for cytomegalovirus antigens. Because some donors lacked HLA typing at each locus, the association tests relied only on the typed subset. An earlier analysis of approximately 540 of the donors showed that most TCR beta V segments appeared in productive rearrangements either about 87% or about 30% of the time, which broadly matched IMGT annotations. The study listed 170 or so TCR beta chains as associated with cytomegalovirus. CMV serostatus was the only immune exposure information available for the cohort. In a later analysis, over 15,000 TCR beta sequences were associated with specific HLA alleles at a false discovery rate of 0.05.

Compared with germline, V lacks 0 bases and J lacks 2 bases; bases without a gene match: 1. The germline V gene supplies CDR1 KGHSH and CDR2 LQKENI. The CDR3 contains 14 residues, cysteine and phenylalanine counted. The read is trimmed to its CDR3 DNA, 42 bases read in frame from base 1. In total, 600 or so healthy bone marrow donors made up the cohort. Cohort members were all nominally healthy when sampled, although unrecorded immune exposures were likely present. The donor tested CMV seropositive, placing the donor among the 290 or so seropositive members of the cohort. Every donor gave a peripheral blood sample, and the peripheral blood mononuclear cells from that sample were used for TCR beta sequencing. Genomic DNA was extracted from the blood cell samples with the Qiagen DNeasy Blood Extraction Kit. In regard to this clone: The antigen it binds to is not known. Base qualities are not recorded, but no much larger clone differs from it by a single base.

The library was prepared using the immunoSEQ multiplex PCR assay. For the multiplex PCR, a mixture combining 60 forward primers for TCR Vbeta segments and 13 reverse primers for TCR Jbeta segments was used. Amplification of the CDR3 region of rearranged TCR beta genes was performed with a multiplex PCR assay on genomic DNA. The amplified TCR beta libraries were sequenced on the Illumina HiSeq System as 87-base-pair reads. The original methods were these. A later analysis counted about 80 million unique TCR beta chains across the 650 to 700 repertoires, and 10 million to 12 million of these chains were shared by at least two donors. A nearest-neighbor algorithm error-corrected the raw reads and collapsed the reads into unique sequences, merging closely related sequences to remove PCR and sequencing errors. V, D and J gene segments were assigned by aligning CDR3 sequences to IMGT reference sequences. For a sequence to be retained, a match of at least six nucleotides was required to both a V gene segment and a J gene segment. A rearrangement counted as productive if the CDR3 had no stop codons and remained in frame with V and J, and every other rearrangement counted as non-productive. CDR3 was defined by IMGT convention, running from the second conserved V-encoded cysteine to the conserved J-encoded phenylalanine. The earlier analysis of about 590 of the donors excluded sequences that lacked an unambiguous match to a single V gene segment. In an earlier analysis of more than 500 of the donors, a V segment was called functional when productive rearrangements were above 56.7%, and segregating when the standard deviation between donors exceeded 5%. A statistical classification framework was built to diagnose cytomegalovirus status from the catalog of TCR beta chain sequences. In a later analysis, V and J genes were assigned by comparing TCR nucleotide sequences against IMGT/GENE-DB human TR gene sequences. Using the TCRdist pipeline, a later analysis assigned CDR3 sequences along with most-parsimonious VDJ recombination scenarios. In a later analysis, each TCR beta chain was defined by its CDR3 amino acid sequence together with its V-gene family, and reads without a unique V-gene family were excluded. As a way to deal with suspected cross-contamination and a sequencing artifact, a later analysis dropped more than 500 nucleotide sequences that were highly shared and had low generation probability. In a later analysis, a clonal expansion index for each public chain was calculated from normalized within-repertoire ranks of inferred template counts. A later analysis computed generation probabilities with a VDJ recombination model fitted to out-of-frame rearrangements, and checked the results against IGoR. In a later analysis, hypergeometric tests were used to score TCR-TCR, TCR-HLA and TCR-CMV co-occurrence, with a repertoire-size bias correction applied to TCR pairs. To estimate false discovery rates, a later analysis permuted the HLA or CMV assignments 20 times. In a later analysis, co-occurring TCRs were grouped using DBSCAN, with TCRdist sequence similarity added in when clustering inside HLA-allele-positive subsets. For co-occurrence clustering, repertoires with fewer than 30,000 or more than 120,000 public chains were excluded, along with four to six repertoires with anomalous nucleotide sharing. Held by TCRdb, this immuneACCESS table contains in-frame sequences only and omits some clones. Under half of the omission traces to an unresolved V gene where checked; the cause of the rest is unknown. V, J and clone size were drawn from that table, and D and trimming were deduced from the DNA. Across this sample there are roughly 110,000 clones, with around 83% seen only once. 22% of the sample goes to the ten largest clones.

This TCR came from a young man in good health and CMV-seropositive. The chain uses TRBV18 and TRBJ2-7; TRBD2 fits 7 bases in the junction. The sample was PBMCs. The DNA is as follows: TGTGCCAGCTCACCACCGGGACTACCCTACGAGCAGTACTTC. Its protein is CASSPPGLPYEQYF.